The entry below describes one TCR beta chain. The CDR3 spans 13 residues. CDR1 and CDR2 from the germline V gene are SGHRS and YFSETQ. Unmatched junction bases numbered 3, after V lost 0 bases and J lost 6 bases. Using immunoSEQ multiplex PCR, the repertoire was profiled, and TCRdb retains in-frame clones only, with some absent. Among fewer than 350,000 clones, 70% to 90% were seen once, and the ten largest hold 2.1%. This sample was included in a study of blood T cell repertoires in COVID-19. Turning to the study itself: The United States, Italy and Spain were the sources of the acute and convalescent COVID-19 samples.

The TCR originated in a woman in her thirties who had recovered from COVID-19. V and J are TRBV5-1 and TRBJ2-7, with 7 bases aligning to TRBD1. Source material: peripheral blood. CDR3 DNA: TGCGCCAGCAGCTTGGGACAGGGTCGCGAGCAGTACTTC. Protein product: CASSLGQGREQYF.